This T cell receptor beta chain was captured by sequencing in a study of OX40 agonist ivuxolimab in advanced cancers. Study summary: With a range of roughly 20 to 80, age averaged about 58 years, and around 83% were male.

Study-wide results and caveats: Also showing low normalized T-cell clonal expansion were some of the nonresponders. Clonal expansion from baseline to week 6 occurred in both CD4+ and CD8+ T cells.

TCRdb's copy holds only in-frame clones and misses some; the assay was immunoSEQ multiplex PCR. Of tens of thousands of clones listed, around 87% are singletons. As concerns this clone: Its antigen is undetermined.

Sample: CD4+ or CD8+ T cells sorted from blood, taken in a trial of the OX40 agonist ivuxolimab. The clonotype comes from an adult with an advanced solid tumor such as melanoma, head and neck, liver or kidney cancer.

The CDR3 loop is CASKSTLNTEAFF. In DNA, the CDR3 is TGTGCCAGCAAGTCTACTCTGAACACTGAAGCTTTCTTT. The chain uses TRBV6-1 and TRBJ1-1; D call uncertain. This CDR3 has 13 residues. The V gene's germline CDR1 is MNHNS and CDR2 SASEGT. V lost 7 bases and J lost 0, with 9 bases in between.